This entry lists 20 T cell receptor beta chains sequenced from one sample in a study of T cell responses to AZD1222 COVID-19 vaccine. Sequenced by immunoSEQ multiplex PCR; TCRdb stores in-frame clones only, minus some. The repertoire consists of around 150,000 clones, with 92% occurring once and the leading ten covering 2.5% to 3.5%. The material was peripheral blood, obtained 28 days after the second AZD1222 dose. All receptors come from an adult who received the AZD1222 COVID-19 vaccine.

In this sample, this clone turned up a few times. CDR3 DNA: TGTGCCAGCAGCCAAGCAGGCAAGAATGAAAAACTGTTTTTT. Residues: CASSQAGKNEKLFF. The J gene is TRBJ1-4, the V gene TRBV3-1 (or the pseudogene TRBV3-2); no clear D gene. With 1 base removed from V and 5 bases from J, the gap between germline ends came to 8 bases. The germline gives CDR1 LGHDT, CDR2 YNNKEL (reference sequence). CDR3 length: 14 residues.

The V gene is TRBV18, the J gene TRBJ1-5, with D perhaps TRBD1 (5 bases). Germline CDR1 reads KGHSH; CDR2 reads LQKENI. This CDR3 is 20 amino acids long. Trimming removed 3 bases from V and 0 bases from J, with 24 bases in between. CDR3 in DNA: TGTGCCAGCTCACCGTTACCACCAACGGGGACCTACTTTAGCAATCAGCCCCAGCATTTT. Translation: CASSPLPPTGTYFSNQPQHF.

This clone has only one observation. The chain is built from TRBV27 and TRBJ2-7, with 14 nucleotides matching TRBD2. CDR3 length: 17 residues. Germline lookup yields CDR1 MNHEY and CDR2 SMNVEV (reference sequence). Trimming took 5 bases from V and 0 from J; bases not matched to a gene: 6. CDR3 in DNA: TGTGCCAGCAGTAAGACTAGCGGGAGGGTAAGCTCCTACGAGCAGTACTTC. This gives the protein CASSKTSGRVSSYEQYF.

There are a few counts of this clone. The chain links TRBV7-9 to TRBJ2-5; D not resolved. Trimming shortened V by 0 bases and J by 7 bases, and 12 bases separated the two germline ends. The CDR3 has 14 amino acids. The V gene's germline CDR1 is SEHNR and CDR2 FQNEAQ (reference sequence). CDR3 in DNA: TGTGCCAGCAGCTTAGCAGCCCTCGAGATGACCCAGTACTTC. Its protein is CASSLAALEMTQYF.

The CDR3 is CASSFLSSGGNTIYF. CDR3 nucleotide sequence: TGTGCCAGCAGCTTCCTTAGCTCCGGGGGAAACACCATATATTTT. V and J are TRBV7-6 and TRBJ1-3; D is unresolved. From germline, CDR1 is SGHVS and CDR2 FNYEAQ. V lost 3 bases, J lost 4 bases, and 13 bases lay in between. CDR3 length equals 15 residues.

In its sample, this clone was seen once. The V call is TRBV24-1, the J call TRBJ2-3, with 11 bases lining up with TRBD2. The V gene end was trimmed by 1 base and the J gene end by 0 bases; junction bases not matched to a gene: 5. CDR1 and CDR2 (germline): KGHDR, SFDVKD. The CDR3 contains 18 residues. The CDR3 bases are TGTGCCACCAGTGATTTTGGGGGACTAGCGGCTAGCACAGATACGCAGTATTTT. Translation: CATSDFGGLAASTDTQYF.

This clone has only a few counts. The chain employs TRBV9 and TRBJ2-1, with 9 bases that match TRBD2. The germline V gene encodes CDR1 SGDLS and CDR2 YYNGEE. The ends lost 0 bases at V and 1 base at J; junction bases unmatched: 8. CDR3 length: 18 residues. CDR3 loop: CASSVDAASGASYNEQFF. CDR3 sequence (DNA): TGTGCCAGCAGCGTAGACGCGGCTAGCGGGGCATCCTACAATGAGCAGTTCTTC. The whole variable domain, remainder taken from reference TRBV9 and TRBJ2-1, is DSGVTQTPKHLITATGQRVTLRCSPRSGDLSVYWYQQSLDQGLQFLIQYYNGEERAKGNILERFSAQQFPDLHSELNLSSLELGDSALYFCASSVDAASGASYNEQFFGPGTRLTVL.

Only one count was recorded for this clone. The chain carries TRBV5-1 and TRBJ1-1, with 10 bases fitting TRBD1. Germline CDR1 and CDR2: SGHRS and YFSETQ. Germline trimming cut 5 bases from V and 9 bases from J; bases unmatched to any gene: 7. This CDR3 region has 13 residues. The CDR3 DNA sequence: TGCGCCAGCAGTACCGGGACAGGGGTTAAAGCTTTCTTT. Protein sequence: CASSTGTGVKAFF.

The chain employs TRBV19 and TRBJ2-1, with 14 bases that match TRBD2. This CDR3 spans 18 amino acids. V shed 4 bases and J 7 bases; nucleotides not matched to a gene: 12. Germline loops: CDR1 LNHDA, CDR2 SQIVND (reference sequence). DNA for the CDR3: TGTGCCAGTAGTACCCCAGGATATGGGACTAGCGGGAGAAATGAGCAGTTCTTC. Translating it yields CASSTPGYGTSGRNEQFF.

This clone was recorded once. The V call is TRBV6-6, the J call TRBJ2-3; 10 bases align to TRBD1. Trimming at V came to 7 bases and at J to 2 bases, leaving 6 bases not matched to a gene. The CDR3 is 15 amino acids. Germline values: CDR1 MNHNY, CDR2 SVGAGI (reference sequence). CDR3 sequence reads: CASIQTGGFTDTQYF. For the CDR3, the DNA is TGTGCCAGCATTCAGACAGGGGGCTTCACAGATACGCAGTATTTT.

V is TRBV5-5 and J is TRBJ1-2, with D perhaps matching TRBD1 (6 bases). Germline CDR1 and CDR2: SGHKS and YYEKEE (reference sequence). The CDR3 loop spans 12 amino acids. Trimming cost V 1 base and J 5 bases, with 6 bases left between them. The CDR3 loop reads CASSLTGYGYTF. CDR3 nucleotide sequence: TGTGCCAGCAGCTTGACAGGGTATGGCTACACCTTC.

The table lists this clone with a count of one. The V call is TRBV24-1, the J call TRBJ1-4; TRBD1 might be the D (5 bases). The CDR3 extends over 13 amino acids. V gave up 5 bases and J gave up 7 bases, with 10 bases separating them. Germline CDR1 KGHDR, CDR2 SFDVKD. CDR3 sequence (DNA): TGTGCCACCAGTGGACGGGGGAGTGAAAAACTGTTTTTT. Amino acids: CATSGRGSEKLFF.

V usage is TRBV7-2 and J usage is TRBJ2-4; no definite D call. V was clipped by 1 base and J by 0 bases, with 4 bases between them. The length of the CDR3 is 14 residues. The germline V gene has CDR1 SGHTA and CDR2 FQGNSA. As DNA, the CDR3 is TGTGCCAGCAGCTTAGGCTTAGCCAAAAACATTCAGTACTTC. Translating it yields CASSLGLAKNIQYF.

The chain uses TRBV28 and TRBJ1-6; D unclear. This CDR3 comprises 12 residues. V shed 6 bases and J shed 7 bases, with 7 bases lying between them. Per the germline V gene, CDR1 is MDHEN and CDR2 is SYDVKM. Written as DNA, the CDR3 is TGTGCCAGCAGCGGGTTAAATTCACCCCTCCACTTT. Its protein is CASSGLNSPLHF.

CDR3 coding DNA: TGTGCCAGCATCCAGGGAGGACTCGGTGGTGAGGCAGATACGCAGTATTTT. Translated, it gives CASIQGGLGGEADTQYF. The gene calls are TRBV27 and TRBJ2-3; D may be TRBD2 (6 bases). The V gene lost 7 bases and the J gene lost 4 bases, with 24 bases spanning the gap. Germline CDR1 is MNHEY and CDR2 is SMNVEV (reference sequence). The CDR3 runs 17 residues.

This chain joins TRBV29-1 and TRBJ1-2, with TRBD1 matching 11 bases. V shed 7 bases, J shed 8 bases, and the junction held 6 bases outside the gene matches. Germline V gene sequence: CDR1 SQVTM, CDR2 ANQGSEA. The CDR3 runs 12 residues. The DNA of the CDR3 is TGCAGCGGGACAGGGGGCTCTGGGGGCTACACCTTC. It translates to CSGTGGSGGYTF.

This chain joins TRBV19 and TRBJ1-5; 8 nucleotides agree with TRBD1. Germline values: CDR1 LNHDA, CDR2 SQIVND (reference sequence). The CDR3 loop spans 12 amino acids. V gave up 10 bases and J gave up 4 bases; unmatched junction bases: 3. CDR3 in amino acids: CATRTGNQPQHF. The CDR3 nucleotides are TGTGCCACCCGGACAGGGAATCAGCCCCAGCATTTT.

The rearrangement uses TRBV28 and TRBJ1-2; D is possibly TRBD1 (6 bases). The CDR3 has 13 residues. With 6 bases removed from V and 8 bases from J, the gap between germline ends came to 16 bases. CDR1 MDHEN and CDR2 SYDVKM come from the germline V gene. For the CDR3, the DNA is TGTGCCAGCAGCCCCGACAGGAATCAAGGCTACACCTTC. Amino acid sequence: CASSPDRNQGYTF.

This clone was detected once. This chain links TRBV10-1 with TRBJ2-1; 7 bases align to TRBD2. Germline loops: CDR1 WNHNN, CDR2 SYGVQD (reference sequence). The trim removed 2 bases at V and 2 bases at J, leaving 0 bases unmatched. The CDR3 runs 14 residues. DNA for the CDR3: TGCGCCAGCAGTGAGCGGGGGGCCTACAATGAGCAGTTCTTC. This codes for CASSERGAYNEQFF.

The chain combines TRBV5-1 with TRBJ2-5, with 13 bases aligning to TRBD2. CDR1 is SGHRS and CDR2 is YFSETQ in the germline V gene. V dropped 4 bases and J dropped 5; count of bases not matched to a gene: 8. The CDR3 runs 16 residues. Here the CDR3 DNA reads TGCGCCAGCAGCCCAACTAGCGGGAGGGCCGATGAGACCCAGTACTTC. Translating gives CASSPTSGRADETQYF.